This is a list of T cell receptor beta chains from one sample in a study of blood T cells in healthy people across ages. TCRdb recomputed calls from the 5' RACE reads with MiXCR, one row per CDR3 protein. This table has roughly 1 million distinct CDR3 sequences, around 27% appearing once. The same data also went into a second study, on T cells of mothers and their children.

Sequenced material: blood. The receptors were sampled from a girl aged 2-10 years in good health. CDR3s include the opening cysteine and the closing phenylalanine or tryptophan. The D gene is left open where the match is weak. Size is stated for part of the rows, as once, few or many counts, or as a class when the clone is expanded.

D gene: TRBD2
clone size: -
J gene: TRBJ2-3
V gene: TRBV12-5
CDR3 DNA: TGTGCTAGTGGACTCGGGGCTAGCGGGTTCACAGATACGCAGTATTTT
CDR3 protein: CASGLGASGFTDTQYF

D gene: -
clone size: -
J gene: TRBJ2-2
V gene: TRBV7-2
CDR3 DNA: TGTGCCAGCAGCTTTCCGGTATGGACGGAAGCTAACACCGGGGAGCTGTTTTTT
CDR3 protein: CASSFPVWTEANTGELFF

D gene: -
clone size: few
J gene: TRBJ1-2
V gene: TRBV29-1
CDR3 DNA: TGCAGCGTCGCGGGTGGGGGGGGCTCCACTGGCTACACCTTC
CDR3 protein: CSVAGGGGSTGYTF

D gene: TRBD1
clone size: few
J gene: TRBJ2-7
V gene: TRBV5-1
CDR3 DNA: TGCGCCAGCAGCTTGCATCGACAGGGGTTCTACGAGCAGTACTTC
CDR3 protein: CASSLHRQGFYEQYF

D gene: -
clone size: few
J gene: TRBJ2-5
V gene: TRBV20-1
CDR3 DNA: TGCAGTGCTAGAAATTCGGGGGTGAGGGAGACCCAGTACTTC
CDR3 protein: CSARNSGVRETQYF

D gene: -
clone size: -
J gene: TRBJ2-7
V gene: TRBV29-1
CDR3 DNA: TGCAGCGTTGCCCTTTACTACGAGCAGTACTTC
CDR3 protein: CSVALYYEQYF

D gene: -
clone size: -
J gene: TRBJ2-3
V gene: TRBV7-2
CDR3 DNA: TGTGCCAGCAGCACCGGGACAACCGTCACAGATACGCAGTATTTT
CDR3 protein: CASSTGTTVTDTQYF

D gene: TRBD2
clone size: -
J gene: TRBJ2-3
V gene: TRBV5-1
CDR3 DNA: TGCGCCAGCAGCTTGGACGGGGAGGGAGATACGCAGTATTTT
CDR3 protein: CASSLDGEGDTQYF

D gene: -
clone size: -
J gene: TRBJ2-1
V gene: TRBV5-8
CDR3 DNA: TGTGCCAGCAGCCTTTGGCGGGGCGGAAATGAGCAGTTCTTC
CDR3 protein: CASSLWRGGNEQFF

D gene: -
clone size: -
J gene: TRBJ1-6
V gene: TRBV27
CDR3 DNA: TGTGCCAGTGTTACAACCTATAATTCACCCCTCCACTTT
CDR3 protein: CASVTTYNSPLHF

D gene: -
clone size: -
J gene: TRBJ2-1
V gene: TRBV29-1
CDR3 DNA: TGCAGCGTTGATGTGGGGGGAAATTACAATGAGCAGTTCTTC
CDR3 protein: CSVDVGGNYNEQFF

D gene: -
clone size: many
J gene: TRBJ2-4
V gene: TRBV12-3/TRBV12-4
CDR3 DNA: TGTGCCACCTCGAGGTACGGGCCGGAAAACATTCAGTACTTC
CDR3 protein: CATSRYGPENIQYF

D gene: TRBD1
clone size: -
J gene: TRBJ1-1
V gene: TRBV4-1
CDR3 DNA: TGCGCCAGCAGCCGTGTCACAGGGGCGAACACTGAAGCTTTCTTT
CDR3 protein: CASSRVTGANTEAFF

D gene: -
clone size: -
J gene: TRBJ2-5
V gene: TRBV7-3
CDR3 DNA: TGTGCCAGCAGCTTCGGAGGGGGCGCGATAGAGACCCAGTACTTC
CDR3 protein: CASSFGGGAIETQYF

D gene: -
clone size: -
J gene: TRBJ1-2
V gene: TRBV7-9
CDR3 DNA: TGTGCCAGCAGCCCCTGGACAGCCCCCTACCTCTATGGCTACACCTTC
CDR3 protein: CASSPWTAPYLYGYTF

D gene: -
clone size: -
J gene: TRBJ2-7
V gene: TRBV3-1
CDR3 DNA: TGTGCCAGCAGCCAAGGGTGGGGAGGCTCCTACGAGCAGTACTTC
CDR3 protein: CASSQGWGGSYEQYF

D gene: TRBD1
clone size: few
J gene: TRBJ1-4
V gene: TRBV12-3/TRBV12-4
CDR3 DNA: TGTGCCAGCAGTTCACAGGGGACTAATGAAAAACTGTTTTTT
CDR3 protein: CASSSQGTNEKLFF

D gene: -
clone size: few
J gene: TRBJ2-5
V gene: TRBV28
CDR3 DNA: TGTGCCAGCAGGGACACCCAAGAGACCCAGTACTTC
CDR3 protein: CASRDTQETQYF

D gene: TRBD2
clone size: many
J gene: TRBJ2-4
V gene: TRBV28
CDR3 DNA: TGTGCCAGCAGTTTGGCGGGAGGGACCAAAAACATTCAGTACTTC
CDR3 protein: CASSLAGGTKNIQYF

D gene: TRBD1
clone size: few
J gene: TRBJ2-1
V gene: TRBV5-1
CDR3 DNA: TGCGCCAGCAGCTCGGACAGGGGTGGCGATGAGCAGTTCTTC
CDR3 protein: CASSSDRGGDEQFF

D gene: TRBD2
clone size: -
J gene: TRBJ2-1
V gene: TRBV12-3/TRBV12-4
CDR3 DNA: TGTGCCAGCAGGGGGGTAGCGGGAGACAGTGAGCAGTTCTTC
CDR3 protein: CASRGVAGDSEQFF

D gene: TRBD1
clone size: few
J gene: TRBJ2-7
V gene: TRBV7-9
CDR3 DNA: TGTGCCAGCAGCCCGCCGGCAGGGGGCCACGAGCAGTACTTC
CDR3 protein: CASSPPAGGHEQYF

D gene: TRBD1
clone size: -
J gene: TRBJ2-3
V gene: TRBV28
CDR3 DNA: TGTGCCAGCTTTCCGGGAACAGGGGGCGCAGATACGCAGTATTTT
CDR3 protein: CASFPGTGGADTQYF

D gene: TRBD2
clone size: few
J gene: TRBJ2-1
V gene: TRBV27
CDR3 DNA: TGTGCCAGCAGTGACATACGACTAGCGGGGGGTCATGAGCAGTTCTTC
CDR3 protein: CASSDIRLAGGHEQFF

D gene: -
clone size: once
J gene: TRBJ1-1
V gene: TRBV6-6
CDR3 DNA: TGTGCCAGCAGTACCCCAGGGGCAACTGAAGCTTTCTTT
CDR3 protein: CASSTPGATEAFF

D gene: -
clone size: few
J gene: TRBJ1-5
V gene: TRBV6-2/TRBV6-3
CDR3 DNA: TGTGCCAGCAGTTCCACCGATAATCAGCCCCAGCATTTT
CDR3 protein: CASSSTDNQPQHF

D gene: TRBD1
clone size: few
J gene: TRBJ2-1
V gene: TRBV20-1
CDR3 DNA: TGCAGTGCTAGAGATCGACAGGGGGACTACAATGAGCAGTTCTTC
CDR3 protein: CSARDRQGDYNEQFF

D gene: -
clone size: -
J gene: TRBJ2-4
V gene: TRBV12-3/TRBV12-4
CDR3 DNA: TGTGCCAGCAGTTTATGGTACTGGGACGTAGCCAAAAACATTCAGTACTTC
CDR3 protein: CASSLWYWDVAKNIQYF

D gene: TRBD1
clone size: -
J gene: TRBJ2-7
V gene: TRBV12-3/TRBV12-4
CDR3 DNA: TGTGCCAGCAGGTTGACAGGGGACTACGAGCAGTACTTC
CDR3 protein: CASRLTGDYEQYF

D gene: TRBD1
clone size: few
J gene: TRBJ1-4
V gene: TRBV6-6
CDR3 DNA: TGTGCCAGCAGTTACCCCGGGGGAACAGGGGATGAAAAACTGTTTTTT
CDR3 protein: CASSYPGGTGDEKLFF

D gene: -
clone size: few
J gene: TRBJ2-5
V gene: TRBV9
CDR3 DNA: TGTGCCAGCAGCGTAGACCTCCGATCGGAGACCCAGTACTTC
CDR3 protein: CASSVDLRSETQYF

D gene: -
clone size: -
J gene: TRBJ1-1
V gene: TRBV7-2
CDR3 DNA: TGTGCCAGCAGCCCCCACCCTTGGGGGAACACTGAAGCTTTCTTT
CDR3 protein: CASSPHPWGNTEAFF

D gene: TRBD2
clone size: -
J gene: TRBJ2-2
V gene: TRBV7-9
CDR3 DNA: TGTGCCAGCAGCTTGCCGGGACTAGCGGGGGCGAACACCGGGGAGCTGTTTTTT
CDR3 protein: CASSLPGLAGANTGELFF

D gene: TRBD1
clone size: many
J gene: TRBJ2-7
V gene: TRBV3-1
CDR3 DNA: TGTGCCAGCTCGCGGACAGGAGACTACGAGCAGTACTTC
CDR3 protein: CASSRTGDYEQYF

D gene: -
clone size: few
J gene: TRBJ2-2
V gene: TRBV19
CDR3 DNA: TGTGCCAGTAGTACTCGGGCCTCGAACACCGGGGAGCTGTTTTTT
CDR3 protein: CASSTRASNTGELFF

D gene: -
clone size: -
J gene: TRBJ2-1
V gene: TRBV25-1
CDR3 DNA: TGTGCCAGCAGTGAAGTAAGTGCTTCGCCCAACAATGAGCAGTTCTTC
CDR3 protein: CASSEVSASPNNEQFF

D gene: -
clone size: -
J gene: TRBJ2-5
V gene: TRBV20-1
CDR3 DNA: TGCAGTGCTAGGGGCGAGGAAAGGATCTTC
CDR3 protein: CSARGEERIF

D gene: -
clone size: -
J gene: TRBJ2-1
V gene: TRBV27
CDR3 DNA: TGTGCCAGCAGTTTAAGGGGGGTATCCTACAATGAGCAGTTCTTC
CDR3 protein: CASSLRGVSYNEQFF

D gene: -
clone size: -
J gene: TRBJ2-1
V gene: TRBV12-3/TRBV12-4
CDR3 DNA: TGTGCCAGCAGCACTCTAGACCCGTACTTC
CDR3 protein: CASSTLDPYF

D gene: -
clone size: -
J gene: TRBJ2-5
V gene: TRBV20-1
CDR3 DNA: TGCAGTGCTCCGACCGGGATGTCGGAGACCCAGTACTTC
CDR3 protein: CSAPTGMSETQYF

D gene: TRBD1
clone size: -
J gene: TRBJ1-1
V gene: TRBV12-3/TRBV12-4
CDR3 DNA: TGTGCCAGCAGCTCGGGACAGGTACTAATGAACACTGAAGCTTTCTTT
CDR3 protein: CASSSGQVLMNTEAFF

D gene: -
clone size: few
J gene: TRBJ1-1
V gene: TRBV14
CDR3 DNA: TGTGCCAGCAGCCAGGGGACTGACACTGAAGCTTTCTTT
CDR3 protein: CASSQGTDTEAFF

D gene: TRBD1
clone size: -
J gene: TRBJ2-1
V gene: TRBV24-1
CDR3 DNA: TGTGCCACCAGTGCCCTTGGGACAGGGGTGGAGAATGAGCAGTTCTTC
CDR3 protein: CATSALGTGVENEQFF

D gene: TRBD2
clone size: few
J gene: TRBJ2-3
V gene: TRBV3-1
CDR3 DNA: TGTGCCAGCAGCCGAGTGGCTAGCGGGAGTGGTACGAATACGCAGTATTTT
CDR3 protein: CASSRVASGSGTNTQYF

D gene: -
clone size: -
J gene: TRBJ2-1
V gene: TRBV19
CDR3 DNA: TGTGCCAGTAGTATGGAGGAGGGGGGAAAGGAGCAGTTCTTC
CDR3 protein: CASSMEEGGKEQFF

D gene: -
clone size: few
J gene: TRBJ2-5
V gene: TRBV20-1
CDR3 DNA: TGCAGTGCTAGGACCCCCAAGCCGACTCGGCAAGAGACCCAGTACTTC
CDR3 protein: CSARTPKPTRQETQYF

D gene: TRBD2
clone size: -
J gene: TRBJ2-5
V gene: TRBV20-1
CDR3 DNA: TGCAGTGCTCCTCTAGCGGGGGGAAGTGAGCAGTACTTC
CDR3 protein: CSAPLAGGSEQYF

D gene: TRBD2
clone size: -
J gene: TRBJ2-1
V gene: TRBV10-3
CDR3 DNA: TGTGCCATCAGGGACTTAGACAGCGGGAGGAGCAATGAGCAGTTCTTC
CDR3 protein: CAIRDLDSGRSNEQFF

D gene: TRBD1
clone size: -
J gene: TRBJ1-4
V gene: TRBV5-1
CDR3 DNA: TGCGCCAGCAGCCCGACAGGGGTAGAGGAAAAACTGTTTTTT
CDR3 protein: CASSPTGVEEKLFF

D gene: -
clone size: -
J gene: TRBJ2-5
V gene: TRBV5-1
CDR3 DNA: TGCGCCAGCAGCTTGTCTGGACCCGTCCAAGAGACCCAGTACTTC
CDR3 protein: CASSLSGPVQETQYF

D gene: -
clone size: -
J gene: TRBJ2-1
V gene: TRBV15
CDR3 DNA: TGTGCCACCAGCAGAGAACCAGAGGGGCGCTACAATGAGCAGTTCTTC
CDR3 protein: CATSREPEGRYNEQFF